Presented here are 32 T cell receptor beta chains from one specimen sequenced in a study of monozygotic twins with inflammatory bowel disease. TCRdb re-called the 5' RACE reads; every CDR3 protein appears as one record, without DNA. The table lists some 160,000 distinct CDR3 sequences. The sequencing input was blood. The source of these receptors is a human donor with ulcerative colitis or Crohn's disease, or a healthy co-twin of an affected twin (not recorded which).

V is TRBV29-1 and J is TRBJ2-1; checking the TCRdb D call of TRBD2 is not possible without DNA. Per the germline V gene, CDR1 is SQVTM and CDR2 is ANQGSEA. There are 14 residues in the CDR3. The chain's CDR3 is CSVVRSGDFNEQFF.

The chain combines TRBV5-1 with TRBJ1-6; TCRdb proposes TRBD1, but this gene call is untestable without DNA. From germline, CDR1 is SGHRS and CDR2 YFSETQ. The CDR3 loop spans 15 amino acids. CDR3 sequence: CASSLADRGQSPLHF.

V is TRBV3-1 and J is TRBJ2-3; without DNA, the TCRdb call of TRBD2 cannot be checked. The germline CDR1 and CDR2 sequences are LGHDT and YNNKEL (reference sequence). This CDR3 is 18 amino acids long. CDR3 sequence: CASSPPTSGGLSTDTQYF.

CDR3 sequence: CASSEVGVPTGELFF. The V call is TRBV25-1, the J call TRBJ2-2; the TCRdb D gene call, TRBD1, has no DNA to confirm it. CDR1 is MGHDK, CDR2 SYGVNS, per germline. The CDR3 totals 15 residues.

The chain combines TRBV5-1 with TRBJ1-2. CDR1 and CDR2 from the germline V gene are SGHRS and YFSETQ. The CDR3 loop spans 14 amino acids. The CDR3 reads CASSFEGSNYGYTF.

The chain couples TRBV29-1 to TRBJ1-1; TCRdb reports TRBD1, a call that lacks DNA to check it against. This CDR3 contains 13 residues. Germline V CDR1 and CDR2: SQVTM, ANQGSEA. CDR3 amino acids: CSARDRANTEAFF.

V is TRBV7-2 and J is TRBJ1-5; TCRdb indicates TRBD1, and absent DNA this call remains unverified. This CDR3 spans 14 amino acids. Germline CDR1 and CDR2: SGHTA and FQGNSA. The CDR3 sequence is CASSLAEGGRPQHF. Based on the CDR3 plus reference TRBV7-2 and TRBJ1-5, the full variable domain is GAGVSQSPSNKVTEKGKDVELRCDPISGHTALYWYRQSLGQGLEFLIYFQGNSAPDKSGLPSDRFSAERTGGSVSTLTIQRTQQEDSAVYLCASSLAEGGRPQHFGDGTRLSIL.

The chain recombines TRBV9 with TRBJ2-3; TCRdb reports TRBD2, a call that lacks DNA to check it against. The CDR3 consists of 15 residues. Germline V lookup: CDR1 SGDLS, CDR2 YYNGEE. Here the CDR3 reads CASSVEGGVTDTQYF.

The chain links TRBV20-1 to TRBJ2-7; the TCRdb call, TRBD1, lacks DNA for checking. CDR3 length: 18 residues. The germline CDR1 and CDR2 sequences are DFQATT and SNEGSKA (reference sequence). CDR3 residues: CSARDIGQASEGHYEQYF.

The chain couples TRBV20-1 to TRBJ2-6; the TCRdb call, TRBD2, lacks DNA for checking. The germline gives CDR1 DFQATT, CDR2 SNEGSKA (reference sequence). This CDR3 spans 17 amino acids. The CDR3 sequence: CSARDLREPAGANVLTF.

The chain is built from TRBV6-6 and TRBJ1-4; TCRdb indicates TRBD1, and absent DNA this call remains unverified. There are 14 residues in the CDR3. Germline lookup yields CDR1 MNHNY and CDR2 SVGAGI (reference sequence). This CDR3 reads CASNVQGGDEKLFF.

This CDR3 reads CASSRKDGVNTEAFF. J is TRBJ1-1 and V is TRBV5-1. This CDR3 spans 15 amino acids. CDR1 SGHRS and CDR2 YFSETQ come from the germline V gene.

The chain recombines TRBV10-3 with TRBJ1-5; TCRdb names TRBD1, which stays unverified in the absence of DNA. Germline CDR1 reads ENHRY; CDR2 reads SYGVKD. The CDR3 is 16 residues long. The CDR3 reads CAISELGQGSSQPQHF.

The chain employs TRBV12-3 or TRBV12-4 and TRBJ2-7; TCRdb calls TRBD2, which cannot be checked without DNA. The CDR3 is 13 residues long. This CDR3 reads CASTLAGSYEQYF.

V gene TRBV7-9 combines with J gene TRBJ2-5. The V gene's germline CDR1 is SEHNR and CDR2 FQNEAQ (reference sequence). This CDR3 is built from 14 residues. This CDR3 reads CASSFTEYQETQYF.

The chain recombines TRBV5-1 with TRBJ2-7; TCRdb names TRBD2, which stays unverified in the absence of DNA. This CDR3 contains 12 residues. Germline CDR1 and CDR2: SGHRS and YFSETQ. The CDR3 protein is CASSPDAGEQYF.

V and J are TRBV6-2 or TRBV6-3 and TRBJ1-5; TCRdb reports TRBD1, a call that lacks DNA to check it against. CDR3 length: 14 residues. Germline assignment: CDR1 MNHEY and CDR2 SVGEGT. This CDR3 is CASSYGGRGQPQHF.

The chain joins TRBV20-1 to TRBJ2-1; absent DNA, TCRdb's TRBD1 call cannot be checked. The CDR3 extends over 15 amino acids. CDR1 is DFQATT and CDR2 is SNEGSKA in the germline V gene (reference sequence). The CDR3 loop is CSAGVPGQGYNEQFF.

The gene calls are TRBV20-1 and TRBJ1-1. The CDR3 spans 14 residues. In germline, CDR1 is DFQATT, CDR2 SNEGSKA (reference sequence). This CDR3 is CSASTGIRDAEAFF.

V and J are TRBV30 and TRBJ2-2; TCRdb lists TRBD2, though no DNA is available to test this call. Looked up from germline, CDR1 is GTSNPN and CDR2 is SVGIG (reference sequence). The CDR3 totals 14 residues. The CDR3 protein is CARRRDTNTGELFF.

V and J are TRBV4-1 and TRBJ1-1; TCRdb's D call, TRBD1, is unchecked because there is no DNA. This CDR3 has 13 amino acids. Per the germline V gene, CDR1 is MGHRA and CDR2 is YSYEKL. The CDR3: CASSAGTGPEAFF.

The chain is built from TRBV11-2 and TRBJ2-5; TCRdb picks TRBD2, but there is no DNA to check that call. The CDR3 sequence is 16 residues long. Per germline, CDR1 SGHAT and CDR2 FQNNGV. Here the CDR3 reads CASSLRLAGYQETQYF.

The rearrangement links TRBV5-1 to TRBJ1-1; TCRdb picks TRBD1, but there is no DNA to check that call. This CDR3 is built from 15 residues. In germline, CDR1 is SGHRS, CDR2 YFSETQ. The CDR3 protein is CASSLEQGWATEAFF.

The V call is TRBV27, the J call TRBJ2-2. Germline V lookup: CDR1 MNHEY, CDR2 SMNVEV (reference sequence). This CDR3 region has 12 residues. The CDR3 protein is CASSFRAGELFF.

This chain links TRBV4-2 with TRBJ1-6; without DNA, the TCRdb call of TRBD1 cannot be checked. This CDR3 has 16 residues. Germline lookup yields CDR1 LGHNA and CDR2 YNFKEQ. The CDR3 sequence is CASSQGGAAIISPLHF.

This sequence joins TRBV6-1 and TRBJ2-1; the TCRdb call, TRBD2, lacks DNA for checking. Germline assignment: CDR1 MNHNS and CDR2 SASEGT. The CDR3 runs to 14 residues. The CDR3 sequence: CASSDRTSDNEQFF.

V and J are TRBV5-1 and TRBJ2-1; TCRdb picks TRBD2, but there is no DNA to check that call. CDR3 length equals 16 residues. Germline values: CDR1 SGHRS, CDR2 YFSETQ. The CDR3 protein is CASKHQSSGGGNEQFF.

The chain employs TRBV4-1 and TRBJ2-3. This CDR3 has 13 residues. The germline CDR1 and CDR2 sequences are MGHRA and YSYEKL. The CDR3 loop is CASSQGDPDTQYF.

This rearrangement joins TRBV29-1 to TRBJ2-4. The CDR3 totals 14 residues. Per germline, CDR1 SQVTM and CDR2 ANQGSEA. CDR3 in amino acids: CSALLELAKNIQYF. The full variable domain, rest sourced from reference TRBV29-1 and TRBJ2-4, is SAVISQKPSRDICQRGTSLTIQCQVDSQVTMMFWYRQQPGQSLTLIATANQGSEATYESGFVIDKFPISRPNLTFSTLTVSNMSPEDSSIYLCSALLELAKNIQYFGAGTRLSVL.

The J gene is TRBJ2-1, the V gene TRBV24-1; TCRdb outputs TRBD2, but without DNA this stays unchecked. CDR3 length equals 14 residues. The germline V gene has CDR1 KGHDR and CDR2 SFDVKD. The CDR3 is CATSRGSGNNEQFF.

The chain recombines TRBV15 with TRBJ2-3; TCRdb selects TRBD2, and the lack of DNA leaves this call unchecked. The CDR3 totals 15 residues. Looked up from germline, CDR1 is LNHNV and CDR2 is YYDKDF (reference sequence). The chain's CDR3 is CATSSSGLSTDTQYF.

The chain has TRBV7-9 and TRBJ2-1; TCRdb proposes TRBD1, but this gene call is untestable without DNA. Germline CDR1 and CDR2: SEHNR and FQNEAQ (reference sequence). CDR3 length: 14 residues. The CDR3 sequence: CASSFRTGRNEQFF.